This entry lists 20 T cell receptor beta chains sequenced from one sample in a study of human T cells and chemical hapten exposure (dated by TCRdb to about 2021). The time point tag for this specimen amounts to: pre-sensitization, week 0. The label giving this sample's treatment or condition can be read as: therapeutic diphenylcyclopropenone sensitization with weekly scalp DPC. To prepare the library, RACE was applied. The listed sequencing device is NextSeq 500. TCRdb's own reprocessing of the public reads used fastp at Q25 and MiXCR and kept productive beta chains. Rows are unified per CDR3 protein, each entry keeping the most common DNA and genes. The sample table contains 150,000 to 200,000 distinct CDR3 sequences; only one count was recorded for nearly 30% of them. Clones ranked in the top ten supply just under 3% of the sample. Here the sequenced sample was whole blood, taken in connection with sensitization to the hapten diphenylcyclopropenone (DPC). All receptors come from a woman in her thirties with alopecia areata. Some clones in this sample may be carry-over from other donors' samples.

This clonotype was seen a few times. The chain uses TRBV28 and TRBJ2-1; TRBD2 might be the D (5 bases). Per germline, CDR1 MDHEN and CDR2 SYDVKM. Trimming took 6 bases from V and 8 from J, leaving 17 bases between them. The CDR3 covers 14 residues. CDR3 protein: CASSSEVVLHEQFF. In DNA form, the CDR3 reads TGTGCCAGCAGCTCGGAGGTAGTGTTGCATGAGCAGTTCTTC.

Only a few counts were recorded for this clonotype. V usage is TRBV28 and J usage is TRBJ1-3; 8 nucleotides match TRBD1. This CDR3 has 14 residues. The V gene end was trimmed by 6 bases and the J gene end by 4 bases; junction bases not matched to a gene: 5. Germline CDR1 MDHEN, CDR2 SYDVKM. The CDR3 reads CASRVGQGGNTIYF. CDR3 DNA: TGTGCCAGCAGGGTCGGACAGGGCGGAAACACCATATATTTT.

V is TRBV4-3 and J is TRBJ2-7, with TRBD2 identical over 8 bases. CDR3 length equals 14 residues. Germline CDR1 reads LGHNA; CDR2 reads YSLEER. V shed 5 bases, J shed 3 bases, and the junction held 6 bases outside the gene matches. As DNA, the CDR3 is TGCGCCAGCAGCAAATACCGGGAGGGCTACGAGCAGTACTTC. Translated, it gives CASSKYREGYEQYF.

This clonotype was seen a few times. This chain uses TRBV20-1 with TRBJ2-5; TRBD2 might be the D (5 bases). Germline values: CDR1 DFQATT, CDR2 SNEGSKA (reference sequence). The CDR3 covers 13 residues. V gave up 6 bases and J gave up 2 bases, with 13 bases separating them. The CDR3, as DNA: TGCAGTGCCAAACGGACGGGACAAGAGACCCAGTACTTC. Translated: CSAKRTGQETQYF.

The chain has TRBV20-1 and TRBJ2-1; 12 nucleotides line up with TRBD2. CDR3 length: 13 amino acids. Germline lookup yields CDR1 DFQATT and CDR2 SNEGSKA (reference sequence). V lost 6 bases and J lost 9; bases outside the gene matches: 6. The chain's CDR3 is CSASGLAGLEQFF. The CDR3 nucleotides read TGCAGTGCCTCGGGACTAGCGGGCCTTGAGCAGTTCTTC.

The chain combines TRBV4-3 with TRBJ1-4; tentative D call: TRBD1 (6 bases). This CDR3 is 16 amino acids long. V dropped 1 base and J dropped 6 bases, with 15 bases sitting between them. Per germline, CDR1 LGHNA and CDR2 YSLEER. CDR3 nucleotides: TGCGCCAGCAGCCAAGGGTCGGGGGGCGAGTATGAAAAACTGTTTTTT. Translated: CASSQGSGGEYEKLFF.

This sequence joins TRBV15 and TRBJ2-7, with 7 nucleotides matching TRBD2. CDR1 is LNHNV and CDR2 is YYDKDF in the germline V gene (reference sequence). There are 13 residues in the CDR3. V lost 3 bases and J lost 3; bases outside the gene matches: 2. CDR3 region: CATSRPSGYEQYF. The CDR3, as DNA: TGTGCCACCAGCAGGCCTAGCGGCTACGAGCAGTACTTC.

V is TRBV27 and J is TRBJ1-2; TRBD1 might be the D (5 bases). Trimming took off 2 bases at V and 7 bases at J, with 14 bases between the two ends. This CDR3 is 14 amino acids long. Germline CDR1 MNHEY, CDR2 SMNVEV (reference sequence). This chain's CDR3 is CASSLGGIRTGYTF. DNA of the CDR3: TGTGCCAGCAGTTTAGGGGGTATAAGGACTGGCTACACCTTC.

The V gene is TRBV27, the J gene TRBJ1-5; D unclear. CDR1 and CDR2 (germline): MNHEY, SMNVEV (reference sequence). CDR3 length: 12 residues. Deletions cut 8 bases from V and 0 bases from J, with 5 bases between. CDR3 region: CASWTSNQPQHF. The CDR3 DNA follows: TGTGCCAGCTGGACTAGCAATCAGCCCCAGCATTTT.

This sequence joins TRBV7-8 and TRBJ1-6; D is perhaps TRBD1 (6 bases). Trimming pared 4 bases from V and 8 bases from J, leaving 15 bases between. In germline, CDR1 is SGHVS, CDR2 FQNEAQ. The CDR3 runs 15 residues. The CDR3 loop reads CASSYTQGTHSPLHF. In nucleotides, the CDR3 is TGTGCCAGCAGCTACACACAGGGTACGCATTCACCCCTCCACTTT.

This clonotype was seen more than once but under ten times. The chain couples TRBV7-9 to TRBJ2-5, with no clear D. V dropped 5 bases and J dropped 7 bases, with 8 bases sitting between them. CDR3 length: 11 residues. Germline CDR1 and CDR2: SEHNR and FQNEAQ (reference sequence). The CDR3: CASSAVGTQYF. The CDR3 bases are TGTGCCAGCAGCGCTGTAGGGACCCAGTACTTC.

The chain has TRBV28 and TRBJ1-1; TRBD1 might be the D (6 bases). Germline V gives CDR1 MDHEN, CDR2 SYDVKM. V was cut by 5 bases and J by 8 bases, with 12 bases left in between. The CDR3 runs to 12 residues. CDR3: CASSEGELEAFF. CDR3 nucleotide sequence: TGTGCCAGCAGTGAGGGGGAGCTGGAAGCTTTCTTT. Drawing the rest from reference TRBV28 and TRBJ1-1, the complete variable domain is DVKVTQSSRYLVKRTGEKVFLECVQDMDHENMFWYRQDPGLGLRLIYFSYDVKMKEKGDIPEGYSVSREKKERFSLILESASTNQTSMYLCASSEGELEAFFGQGTRLTVV.

The chain couples TRBV20-1 to TRBJ2-7; 7 bases map to TRBD2. Trimming removed 3 bases from V and 5 bases from J; junction bases left unmatched: 10. The CDR3 covers 14 residues. CDR1 and CDR2 from the germline V gene are DFQATT and SNEGSKA (reference sequence). The CDR3 DNA sequence: TGCAGTGCTAGGGCCGGACTAGTCATCCACGAGCAGTACTTC. This sequence encodes CSARAGLVIHEQYF.

J is TRBJ2-2 and V is TRBV9; D is ambiguous. The ends were cut back, 0 bases at V and 1 base at J, with 4 bases in the middle. The CDR3 totals 14 residues. CDR1 is SGDLS, CDR2 YYNGEE, per germline. The CDR3 DNA follows: TGTGCCAGCAGCGTAGGGGAGAACACCGGGGAGCTGTTTTTT. Amino acids: CASSVGENTGELFF.

This clonotype was observed a handful of times. This sequence joins TRBV2 and TRBJ1-1; D possibly corresponds to TRBD1 (5 bases). Trimming took 2 bases from V and 4 from J, leaving 11 bases between them. CDR1 and CDR2 (germline): SNHLY, FYNNEI. The CDR3 has 14 amino acids. In DNA form, the CDR3 reads TGTGCCAGCAGTGAAAGCAGGGTCTTCACTGAAGCTTTCTTT. Translated, it gives CASSESRVFTEAFF.

The rearrangement links TRBV28 to TRBJ2-7; tentatively, D is TRBD2 (5 bases). Germline values: CDR1 MDHEN, CDR2 SYDVKM. V gave up 4 bases and J gave up 3 bases, with 13 bases separating them. The CDR3 spans 14 residues. DNA for the CDR3: TGTGCCAGCAGTTCCCCGGGGAAAGGCTACGAGCAGTACTTC. Its translation is CASSSPGKGYEQYF.

This clonotype has only a few counts. The rearrangement joins TRBV6-6 to TRBJ2-2; no firm D call. Germline V gene data show CDR1 as MNHNY and CDR2 as SVGAGI (reference sequence). CDR3 length: 14 amino acids. V was pared by 0 bases and J by 1 base, with 3 bases between. CDR3 loop: CASSYSENTGELFF. CDR3 nucleotides: TGTGCCAGCAGTTACTCTGAGAACACCGGGGAGCTGTTTTTT.

This clonotype has a count of ten or more. CDR3 region: CATSTPDDPEQYF. In nucleotides, the CDR3 is TGTGCCACCAGCACCCCGGACGACCCCGAGCAGTACTTC. This chain connects TRBV15 to TRBJ2-7; the D is unclear. V was shortened by 4 bases and J by 6 bases, with 13 bases between the two germline ends. The CDR3 sequence is 13 residues long. CDR1 is LNHNV and CDR2 is YYDKDF in the germline V gene (reference sequence).

This clonotype occurred a few times. The chain carries TRBV18 and TRBJ1-1; a weak D match, TRBD1 (6 bases). V dropped 3 bases and J dropped 1 base, with 12 bases sitting between them. Germline CDR1 is KGHSH and CDR2 is LQKENI. The CDR3 spans 15 residues. Here the CDR3 reads CASSPLNRANTEAFF. The CDR3 region has the DNA TGTGCCAGCTCACCTCTTAACAGGGCGAACACTGAAGCTTTCTTT.

The chain carries TRBV28 and TRBJ2-7; 9 positions match TRBD1. Germline V gene data show CDR1 as MDHEN and CDR2 as SYDVKM. V shed 6 bases, J shed 0 bases, and the junction held 9 bases outside the gene matches. CDR3 size: 16 residues. CDR3 loop: CASSSPGQGGSYEQYF. The CDR3 DNA follows: TGTGCCAGCAGCTCTCCGGGACAGGGCGGCTCCTACGAGCAGTACTTC.